These T cell receptor beta chains were read from a single sample in a study of blood T cell repertoires in COVID-19. Data came from immunoSEQ multiplex PCR; TCRdb stores just in-frame clones and leaves some out. This table holds around 300,000 clones, 70% to 90% found once. The material sequenced was PBMCs or T cells enriched from blood (not recorded which). These receptors were collected from a woman aged 25 to 39 who had recovered from COVID-19. CDR3s include the opening cysteine and the closing phenylalanine or tryptophan. A D gene is named only where the DNA matches it firmly. Not all rows give a size; the values are once, few, many and, for expanded clones, a class.

V: TRBV6-6; size: -; J: TRBJ2-1; D: TRBD1; DNA: TGTGCCAGCAGTTACTCCGGGACAGGGATGTATGAGCAGTTCTTC; CDR3: CASSYSGTGMYEQFF
V: TRBV5-4; size: -; J: TRBJ1-1; D: -; DNA: TGTGCCAGCAGCCCATCGGGGGGCGCGGACACTGAAGCTTTCTTT; CDR3: CASSPSGGADTEAFF
V: TRBV7-2; size: -; J: TRBJ2-3; D: TRBD2; DNA: TGTGCCAGCAGCCCTAGCGGGCGGGGGGAAGATACGCAGTATTTT; CDR3: CASSPSGRGEDTQYF
V: TRBV3-1/TRBV3-2; size: once; J: TRBJ1-2; D: TRBD1; DNA: TGTGCCAGCAGCCAAGACAACAGGGGAGACTATGGCTACACCTTC; CDR3: CASSQDNRGDYGYTF
V: TRBV18; size: few; J: TRBJ2-1; D: TRBD2; DNA: TGTGCCAGCTCACCCCCGGGACTAGATTTAAGGGCTGAGCAGTTCTTC; CDR3: CASSPPGLDLRAEQFF
V: TRBV5-1; size: once; J: TRBJ1-2; D: TRBD1; DNA: TGCGCCAGCAGCTTGGCACAGGGGGACTATGGCTACACCTTC; CDR3: CASSLAQGDYGYTF
V: TRBV9; size: -; J: TRBJ1-4; D: -; DNA: TGTGCCAGCAGCGTAGCAGCGGGTGAAAAACTGTTTTTT; CDR3: CASSVAAGEKLFF
V: TRBV6-6; size: -; J: TRBJ1-2; D: -; DNA: TGTGCCAGCAGTTACTCGCCGACAGCGTATGGCTACACCTTC; CDR3: CASSYSPTAYGYTF
V: TRBV9; size: once; J: TRBJ1-1; D: -; DNA: TGTGCCAGCAGTCCTTCCTCCCCCCGCGACACTGAAGCTTTCTTT; CDR3: CASSPSSPRDTEAFF
V: TRBV4-3; size: -; J: TRBJ2-1; D: TRBD1; DNA: TGCGCCAGCAGCCAAGATAGCCAGGGGGTCGGCAATGAGCAGTTCTTC; CDR3: CASSQDSQGVGNEQFF
V: TRBV30; size: -; J: TRBJ1-6; D: -; DNA: TGTGCCTGGAGTGACGGGGGGTCACCCCTCCACTTT; CDR3: CAWSDGGSPLHF
V: TRBV28; size: -; J: TRBJ2-7; D: TRBD1; DNA: TGTGCCAGCAGTTTATCGGACAGGGGTCACTACGAGCAGTACTTC; CDR3: CASSLSDRGHYEQYF
V: TRBV18; size: -; J: TRBJ1-5; D: TRBD1; DNA: TGTGCCAGCTCACCCGGGACAGGGGTTCAGCCCCAGCATTTT; CDR3: CASSPGTGVQPQHF
V: TRBV5-1; size: -; J: TRBJ1-2; D: -; DNA: TGCGCCAGCAGCTTGATCCCAGGGGTACGCTATGGCTACACCTTC; CDR3: CASSLIPGVRYGYTF
V: TRBV10-3; size: -; J: TRBJ2-7; D: -; DNA: TGTGCCACCGGCGATGGAGAGGGAACGACCTACGAGCAGTACTTC; CDR3: CATGDGEGTTYEQYF
V: TRBV6-5; size: -; J: TRBJ2-7; D: -; DNA: TGTGCCAGCAGAGCCCGGGGTAGTGTCCTTTACGAGCAGTACTTC; CDR3: CASRARGSVLYEQYF
V: TRBV7-8; size: -; J: TRBJ1-2; D: TRBD1; DNA: TGTGCCAGCAGCTTAGGGGACGGGGGCGTGGGACAGGCAAGGAATGGCTACACCTTC; CDR3: CASSLGDGGVGQARNGYTF
V: TRBV7-8; size: -; J: TRBJ2-1; D: -; DNA: TGTGCCAGCAGCTGGGCTGGACAGTCGGATGAGCAGTTCTTC; CDR3: CASSWAGQSDEQFF
V: TRBV18; size: -; J: TRBJ1-2; D: TRBD1; DNA: TGTGCCAGCTCACCACCGGTGAGAGGACAGGGGAAGAATGGCTACACCTTC; CDR3: CASSPPVRGQGKNGYTF
V: TRBV6-5; size: -; J: TRBJ2-7; D: -; DNA: TGTGCCAGCAGTTACCCCAACTCAAGGGGGGGCTACGAGCAGTACTTC; CDR3: CASSYPNSRGGYEQYF
V: TRBV29-1; size: -; J: TRBJ2-5; D: -; DNA: TGCAGCGTTGAGGTCCTCCAGGAGACCCAGTACTTC; CDR3: CSVEVLQETQYF
V: TRBV18; size: -; J: TRBJ1-2; D: TRBD1; DNA: TGTGCCAGCTCACCTGGCGAGGGGGCGTTGGGCTACACCTTC; CDR3: CASSPGEGALGYTF
V: TRBV6-4; size: -; J: TRBJ1-1; D: -; DNA: TGTGCCAGGGACGTGGACTTACGAACCCCGCTTCTAGAAGCTTTCTTT; CDR3: CARDVDLRTPLLEAFF
V: TRBV11-2; size: -; J: TRBJ2-1; D: TRBD2; DNA: TGTGCCAGCAGCTTAAGCGGGGTCCACTACAATGAGCAGTTCTTC; CDR3: CASSLSGVHYNEQFF
V: TRBV7-2; size: -; J: TRBJ1-2; D: -; DNA: TGTGCCAGCAGCTTAACTTCTGGTGGCTACACCTTC; CDR3: CASSLTSGGYTF
V: TRBV15; size: -; J: TRBJ2-6; D: -; DNA: TGTGCCACCAGCAGAGACAGTTTTGGGGCCAACGTCCTGACTTTC; CDR3: CATSRDSFGANVLTF